The entry below gives a single T cell receptor beta chain sequence along with its context. This specimen belongs to a study of blood T cell repertoires in COVID-19. As processed by the authors: Estimates of nucleated cell counts were drawn from the amplification of reference gene primers. Profiled with immunoSEQ multiplex PCR; TCRdb holds only in-frame clones, not every one. V and J calls plus clone size are reproduced from that table; the DNA served to infer D and trimming. In the table there are approximately 94,000 clones, about four fifths of which are singletons. CDR1 MRHNA and CDR2 SNTAGT come from the germline V gene. The CDR3 consists of 13 residues. V was shortened by 5 bases and J by 1 base, with 8 bases between the two germline ends.

This sequence joins TRBV6-4 and TRBJ1-1; tentative D call: TRBD1 (6 bases). This sequence originates from a human donor in a cohort sampled during active COVID-19. Input material: peripheral blood. The CDR3 loop is CASSLQGNTEAFF. The CDR3 DNA reads as TGTGCCAGCAGTTTACAGGGGAACACTGAAGCTTTCTTT.